This is a list of T cell receptor beta chains from one sample in a study of blood T cell repertoires in COVID-19. The assay was immunoSEQ multiplex PCR, and TCRdb's table has in-frame clones only and misses some. The data contain 300,000 to 350,000 clones, roughly 87% of them singletons. Sequencing used PBMCs or T cells enriched from blood (not recorded which). The receptors originated from a woman aged 30 to 39 who had recovered from COVID-19. CDR3s include the opening cysteine and the closing phenylalanine or tryptophan. Each record gives: D gene, clone size, J gene, V gene, CDR3 DNA, CDR3 protein. D genes are given only for firm matches. Expanded clones get a size class; other rows say once, few or many, or leave the size out.

TRBD1 once TRBJ2-5 TRBV10-1 TGCGCCAGCAGTACCCGAACGGGACAGGGGGCTCTGCGAGAGACCCAGTACTTC CASSTRTGQGALRETQYF
. . TRBJ2-1 TRBV5-4 TGTGCCAGCAGCTTGGCAGGGCCGTCCTACAATGAGCAGTTCTTC CASSLAGPSYNEQFF
. once TRBJ2-5 TRBV5-4 TGTGCCAGCAGCTTGAGAGCGGGCCCCCAAGAGACCCAGTACTTC CASSLRAGPQETQYF
TRBD1 . TRBJ2-7 TRBV6-1 TGTGCCAGCAGTGACAGGGGGCGAATTCACGAGCAGTACTTC CASSDRGRIHEQYF
. . TRBJ1-6 TRBV10-3 TGTGCCATCAGTGAGTCACAGAATTCACCCCTCCACTTT CAISESQNSPLHF
. . TRBJ1-3 TRBV28 TGTGCCAGCAGTTTTAACAGGCTTAGCTCTGGAAACACCATATATTTT CASSFNRLSSGNTIYF
TRBD1 . TRBJ1-5 TRBV18 TGTGCCAGCTCACAACAGGGGGCTGGCAATCAGCCCCAGCATTTT CASSQQGAGNQPQHF
. . TRBJ2-7 TRBV4-3 TGCGCCAGCAGCCAAGCTACGAGACAGGAGACCTACGAGCAGTACTTC CASSQATRQETYEQYF
. . TRBJ1-1 TRBV6-4 TGTGCCAGCAGTGATTTAGCGAACACTGAAGCTTTCTTT CASSDLANTEAFF
. . TRBJ1-6 TRBV6-5 TGTGCCAGCAGTTACTTAGACGACAACTATAATTCACCCCTCCACTTT CASSYLDDNYNSPLHF